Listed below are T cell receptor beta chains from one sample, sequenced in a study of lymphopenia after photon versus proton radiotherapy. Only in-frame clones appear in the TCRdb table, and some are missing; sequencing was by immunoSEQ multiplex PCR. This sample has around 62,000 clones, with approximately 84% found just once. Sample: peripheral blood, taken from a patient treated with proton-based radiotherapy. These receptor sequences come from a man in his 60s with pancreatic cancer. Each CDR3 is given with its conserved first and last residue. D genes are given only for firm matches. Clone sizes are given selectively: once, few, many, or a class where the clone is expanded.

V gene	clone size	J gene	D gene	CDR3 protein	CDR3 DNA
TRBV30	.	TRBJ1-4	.	CAWSIEATNEKLFF	TGTGCCTGGAGTATAGAGGCAACTAATGAAAAACTGTTTTTT
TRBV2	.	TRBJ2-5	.	CASSPLKDYQETQYF	TGTGCCAGCAGCCCGTTAAAAGACTACCAAGAGACCCAGTACTTC
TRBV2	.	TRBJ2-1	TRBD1	CASSEVGGNGNEQFF	TGTGCCAGCAGTGAAGTAGGGGGCAATGGGAATGAGCAGTTCTTC
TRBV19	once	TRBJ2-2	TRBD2	CASSAFGLATGELFF	TGTGCCAGTAGTGCATTCGGACTAGCCACCGGGGAGCTGTTTTTT
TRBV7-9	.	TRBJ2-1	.	CASSFRAPWGYNEQFF	TGTGCCAGCAGCTTTAGGGCCCCTTGGGGATACAATGAGCAGTTCTTC
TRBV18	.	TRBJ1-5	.	CASSQGNQPQHF	TGTGCCAGCTCACAGGGGAATCAGCCCCAGCATTTT
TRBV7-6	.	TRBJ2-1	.	CASSFSSGQYNEQFF	TGTGCCAGCAGCTTTAGCAGCGGGCAGTACAATGAGCAGTTCTTC
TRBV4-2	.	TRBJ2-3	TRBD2	CASSQAVSGQSTDTQYF	TGTGCCAGCAGCCAAGCAGTTAGCGGGCAGAGCACAGATACGCAGTATTTT
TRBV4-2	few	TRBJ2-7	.	CASSQNVGATYEQYF	TGTGCCAGCAGCCAGAACGTGGGGGCAACCTACGAGCAGTACTTC
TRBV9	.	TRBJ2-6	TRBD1	CASSRGTGTNSGANVLTF	TGTGCCAGCAGCCGAGGGACAGGGACTAATTCTGGGGCCAACGTCCTGACTTTC
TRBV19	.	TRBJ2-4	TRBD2	CASSPRAGLAKNIQYF	TGTGCCAGTTCCCCTCGAGCGGGGTTAGCCAAAAACATTCAGTACTTC
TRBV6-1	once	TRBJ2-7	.	CASSRQDSSYEQYF	TGTGCCAGCAGCCGACAGGACTCCTCCTACGAGCAGTACTTC
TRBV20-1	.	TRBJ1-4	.	CSASQGWELFF	TGCAGTGCTAGTCAGGGGTGGGAACTGTTTTTT
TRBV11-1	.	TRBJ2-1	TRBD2	CASSLTSASYNEQFF	TGTGCCAGCAGCTTAACTAGCGCCTCCTACAATGAGCAGTTCTTC
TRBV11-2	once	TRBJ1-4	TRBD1	CASSRTGGTNEKLFF	TGTGCCAGCAGCCGAACAGGGGGAACTAATGAAAAACTGTTTTTT
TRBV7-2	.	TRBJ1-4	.	CASSLRAHQGEKLFF	TGTGCCAGCAGCTTAAGAGCCCACCAGGGTGAAAAACTGTTTTTT
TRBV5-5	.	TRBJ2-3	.	CASSLAVRTSTDTQYF	TGTGCCAGCAGCTTGGCCGTTAGAACTAGCACAGATACGCAGTATTTT
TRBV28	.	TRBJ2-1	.	CASSLERNEQFF	TGTGCCAGCAGTTTAGAGCGAAATGAGCAGTTCTTC
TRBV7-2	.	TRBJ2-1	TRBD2	CASSPPGLAYNEQFF	TGTGCCAGCAGCCCACCAGGACTAGCTTACAATGAGCAGTTCTTC
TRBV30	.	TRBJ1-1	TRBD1	CAGDGTAEAFF	TGTGCCGGAGACGGGACAGCTGAAGCTTTCTTT
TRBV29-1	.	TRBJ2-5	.	CSVEGTFQETQYF	TGCAGCGTAGAAGGGACTTTCCAAGAGACCCAGTACTTC
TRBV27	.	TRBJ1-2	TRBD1	CASANRGYGYTF	TGTGCCAGTGCCAACAGGGGGTATGGCTACACCTTC
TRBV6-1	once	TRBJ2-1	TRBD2	CASSLAGSYNEQFF	TGTGCCAGCAGTCTAGCGGGGTCCTACAATGAGCAGTTCTTC
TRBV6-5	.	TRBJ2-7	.	CASSYSRTGMSYEQYF	TGTGCCAGCAGTTACTCGAGAACAGGGATGTCCTACGAGCAGTACTTC
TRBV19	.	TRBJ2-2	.	CASSLLGHRNTGELFF	TGTGCCAGTAGTCTACTTGGTCATAGGAACACCGGGGAGCTGTTTTTT
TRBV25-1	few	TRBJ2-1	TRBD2	CASSYLGLAGVSNEQFF	TGTGCCAGCAGTTACTTGGGACTAGCGGGAGTATCAAATGAGCAGTTCTTC
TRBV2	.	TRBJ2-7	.	CASSGDGSYEQYF	TGTGCCAGCAGTGGGGACGGATCCTACGAGCAGTACTTC
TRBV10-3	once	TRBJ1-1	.	CAISDGRNTEAFF	TGTGCCATCAGTGACGGTAGAAACACTGAAGCTTTCTTT
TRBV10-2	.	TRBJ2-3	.	CASSGGDTQYF	TGCGCCAGCAGTGGGGGAGATACGCAGTATTTT
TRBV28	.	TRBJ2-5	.	CASSQRAEAGETQYF	TGTGCCAGCAGCCAAAGGGCGGAGGCCGGAGAGACCCAGTACTTC
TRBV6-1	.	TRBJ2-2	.	CASRTLGNTGELFF	TGTGCCAGCAGGACTTTGGGGAACACCGGGGAGCTGTTTTTT
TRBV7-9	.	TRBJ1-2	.	CASSSGRTSYGYTF	TGTGCCAGCAGCTCGGGACGGACTAGCTATGGCTACACCTTC
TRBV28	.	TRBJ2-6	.	CASEFTLGSGANVLTF	TGTGCCAGCGAATTCACTTTGGGCTCCGGGGCCAACGTCCTGACTTTC
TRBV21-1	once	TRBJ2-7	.	CASSKAFRAEYF	TGTGCCAGCAGCAAAGCGTTCAGGGCGGAGTACTTC
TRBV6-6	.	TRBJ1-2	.	CASSPRGPGGYTF	TGTGCCAGCAGTCCAAGGGGCCCAGGAGGCTACACCTTC
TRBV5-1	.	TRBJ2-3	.	CASSLDRGVNGDTQYF	TGCGCCAGCAGCTTGGATCGCGGAGTAAACGGGGATACGCAGTATTTT
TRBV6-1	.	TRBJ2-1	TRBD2	CASSERTSGRAGLRGNEQFF	TGTGCCAGCAGTGAAAGGACTAGCGGGAGGGCCGGTTTGAGGGGAAATGAGCAGTTCTTC
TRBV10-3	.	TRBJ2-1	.	CAISAPGREQFF	TGTGCCATCAGTGCTCCGGGACGCGAGCAGTTCTTC
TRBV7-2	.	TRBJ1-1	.	CASRPPYRESKDTEAFF	TGTGCCAGCAGACCCCCGTATCGGGAGAGTAAGGACACTGAAGCTTTCTTT
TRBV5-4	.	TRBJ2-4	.	CASSLYQTKNIQYF	TGTGCCAGCAGCTTGTATCAGACCAAAAACATTCAGTACTTC
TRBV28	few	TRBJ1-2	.	CASSLLQGGYTF	TGTGCCAGCAGTCTGCTCCAAGGGGGCTACACCTTC
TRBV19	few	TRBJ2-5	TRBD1	CASRGTGGQETQYF	TGTGCCAGTAGGGGAACAGGGGGCCAAGAGACCCAGTACTTC
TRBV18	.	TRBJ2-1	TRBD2	CASSQSGGNEQFF	TGTGCCAGCTCGCAGTCGGGGGGCAATGAGCAGTTCTTC
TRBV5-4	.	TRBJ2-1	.	CASSHNSINEQFF	TGTGCCAGCAGTCATAATAGCATCAATGAGCAGTTCTTC
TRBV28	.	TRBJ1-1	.	CASYNQNTEAFF	TGTGCCAGCTACAACCAGAACACTGAAGCTTTCTTT
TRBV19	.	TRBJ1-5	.	CASEKLHSNQPQHF	TGTGCCAGCGAGAAACTACATAGCAATCAGCCCCAGCATTTT
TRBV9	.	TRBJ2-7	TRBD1	CASSVGTGGSYEQYF	TGTGCCAGCAGCGTAGGGACAGGGGGCTCCTACGAGCAGTACTTC
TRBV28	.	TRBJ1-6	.	CASSWRQNSPLHF	TGTGCCAGCAGTTGGCGACAGAATTCACCCCTCCACTTT
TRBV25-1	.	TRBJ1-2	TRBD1	CASSDRGTPIGYTF	TGTGCCAGCAGTGACAGGGGGACCCCTATTGGCTACACCTTC
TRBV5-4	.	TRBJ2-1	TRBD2	CASSPATSAGGEQFF	TGTGCCAGCAGCCCGGCGACTAGCGCAGGCGGTGAGCAGTTCTTC
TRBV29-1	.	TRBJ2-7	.	CSVSEGTNEQYF	TGCAGCGTTTCGGAGGGCACTAACGAGCAGTACTTC
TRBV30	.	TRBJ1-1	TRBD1	CAWRLQGGGTEAFF	TGTGCCTGGAGATTGCAGGGGGGAGGAACTGAAGCTTTCTTT